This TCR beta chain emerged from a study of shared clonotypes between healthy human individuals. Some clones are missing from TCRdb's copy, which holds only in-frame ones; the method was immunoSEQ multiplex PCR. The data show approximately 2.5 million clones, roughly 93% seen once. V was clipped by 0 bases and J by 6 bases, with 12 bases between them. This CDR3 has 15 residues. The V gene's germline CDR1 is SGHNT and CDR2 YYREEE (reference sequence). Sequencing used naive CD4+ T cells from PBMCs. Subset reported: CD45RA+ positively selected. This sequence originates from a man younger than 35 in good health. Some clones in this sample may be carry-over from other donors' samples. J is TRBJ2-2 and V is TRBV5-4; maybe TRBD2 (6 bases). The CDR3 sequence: CASSLDWTNAGELFF. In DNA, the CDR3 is TGTGCCAGCAGCTTGGATTGGACTAATGCCGGGGAGCTGTTTTTT.